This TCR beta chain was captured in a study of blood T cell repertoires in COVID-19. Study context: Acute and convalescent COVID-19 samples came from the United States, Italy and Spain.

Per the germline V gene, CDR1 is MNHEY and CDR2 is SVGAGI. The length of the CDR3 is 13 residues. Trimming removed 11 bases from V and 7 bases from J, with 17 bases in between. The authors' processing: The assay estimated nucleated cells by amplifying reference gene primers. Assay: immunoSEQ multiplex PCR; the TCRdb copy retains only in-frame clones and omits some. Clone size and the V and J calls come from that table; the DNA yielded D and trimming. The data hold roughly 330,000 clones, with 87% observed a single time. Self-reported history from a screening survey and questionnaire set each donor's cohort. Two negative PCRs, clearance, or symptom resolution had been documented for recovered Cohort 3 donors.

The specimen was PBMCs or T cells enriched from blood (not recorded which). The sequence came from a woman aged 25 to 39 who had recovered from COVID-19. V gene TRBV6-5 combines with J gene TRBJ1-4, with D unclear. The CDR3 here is CAASAAGSEKLFF. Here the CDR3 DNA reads TGTGCCGCCTCGGCCGCCGGGAGTGAAAAACTGTTTTTT.